The present TCR beta chain was sequenced within a study of response to subunit inactivated influenza vaccine. Study observations and caveats: Few new T cells, the authors suggested, are recruited by each seasonal influenza vaccination.

A note on this clonotype: Its antigen remains unidentified.

The CDR3 spans 15 residues. Germline V gene data show CDR1 as SNHLY and CDR2 as FYNNEI. Trimming shortened V by 1 base and J by 7 bases, and 14 bases separated the two germline ends. TCRdb re-called the RT-PCR reads through MiXCR, storing one row per CDR3 protein. This table has 600,000 to 850,000 distinct CDR3 sequences, 14% appearing once. This receptor was taken from a man aged 50 to 59 who received an inactivated influenza vaccine. The genes are TRBV2 and TRBJ2-1, with D perhaps matching TRBD1 (5 bases). The starting material was PBMCs from blood, obtained 14 days before vaccination. The CDR3 region has the DNA TGTGCCAGCAGTGAAGAAGGGCAGGGCCAAAATGAGCAGTTCTTC. This sequence encodes CASSEEGQGQNEQFF.